The sequence of this TCR beta chain was determined in a study of technical replicates of blood from a few donors. Assay: immunoSEQ multiplex PCR; the TCRdb copy retains only in-frame clones and omits some. The data contain tens of thousands of clones, nearly 97% of them seen just once; the ten biggest clones take up 0.2% to 0.3%. Trimming stripped 7 bases from V and 2 bases from J, with 6 bases between. CDR3 length equals 12 residues. Germline-derived CDR1 and CDR2 are MNHEY and SVGAGI. This rearrangement joins TRBV6-5 to TRBJ2-1, with D perhaps TRBD2 (5 bases). This receptor was taken from a human donor in good health. The specimen was T cells isolated from PBMCs. CDR3 loop: CASTGTYNEQFF. The CDR3 nucleotides are TGTGCCAGCACCGGGACCTACAATGAGCAGTTCTTC.